Shown below are 27 T cell receptor beta chains from a single sample sequenced in a study of blood T cells in healthy people across ages. Next came a second PCR, run for about 6 to 12 cycles, which used a sample-barcoded 5' primer along with a J-beta primer mix. TCRdb reprocessed the 5' RACE reads with MiXCR, giving one entry per CDR3 protein. The profile shows under 2,000,000 distinct CDR3 sequences, just under 50% of them singletons. The sequencing input was blood. These receptors were taken from a middle-aged woman in good health.

The chain has TRBV6-5 and TRBJ2-7; 8 nucleotides align to TRBD1. J was trimmed by 6 bases and V by 2 bases; bases with no gene match: 9. This CDR3 is built from 15 residues. CDR1 is MNHEY, CDR2 SVGAGI, per germline. As DNA, the CDR3 is TGTGCCAGCAGTTACCCGGGGGACAGGTCCCTCGAGCAGTACTTC. It translates to CASSYPGDRSLEQYF.

The V gene is TRBV3-1, the J gene TRBJ1-2; TRBD1 aligns across 8 bases. The CDR3 has 16 residues. With 0 bases clipped from V and 4 bases from J, the junction kept 7 bases outside the gene matches. Germline V CDR1 and CDR2: LGHDT, YNNKEL (reference sequence). In DNA, the CDR3 is TGTGCCAGCAGCCAAGATAGCAGGGGGCTTGTCTATGGCTACACCTTC. Residues: CASSQDSRGLVYGYTF.

This clonotype was seen only a few times. The chain joins TRBV20-1 to TRBJ1-6, with 8 bases aligning to TRBD1. The V gene end was trimmed by 0 bases and the J gene end by 4 bases; junction bases not matched to a gene: 5. CDR3 length equals 16 residues. Per the germline V gene, CDR1 is DFQATT and CDR2 is SNEGSKA (reference sequence). The CDR3 spells CSARDAGQGYNSPLHF. CDR3 coding DNA: TGCAGTGCTAGAGATGCCGGACAGGGTTATAATTCACCCCTCCACTTT.

The chain carries TRBV20-1 and TRBJ2-1; maybe TRBD1 (5 bases). Per germline, CDR1 DFQATT and CDR2 SNEGSKA (reference sequence). The length of the CDR3 is 15 residues. V was pared by 0 bases and J by 2 bases, with 11 bases between. CDR3 residues: CSAREWGGPYNEQFF. The CDR3 bases are TGCAGTGCTAGAGAGTGGGGCGGTCCCTACAATGAGCAGTTCTTC.

This clonotype was counted ten times or more. The chain combines TRBV7-9 with TRBJ2-7, with 7 bases that match TRBD1. Unmatched junction bases numbered 7, after V lost 5 bases and J lost 3 bases. Looked up from germline, CDR1 is SEHNR and CDR2 is FQNEAQ (reference sequence). The CDR3 runs to 14 residues. The CDR3 region is CASSHRDRNYEQYF. CDR3 sequence (DNA): TGTGCCAGCAGCCACCGGGACAGAAACTACGAGCAGTACTTC.

This clonotype has only one observation. The chain uses TRBV29-1 and TRBJ2-1, with 9 nucleotides matching TRBD2. This CDR3 region has 10 residues. Germline assignment: CDR1 SQVTM and CDR2 ANQGSEA. CDR3 sequence (DNA): TGCGGCGGGGGGGCTAGTGAGCAGTTCTTC. This translates into CGGGASEQFF.

V gene TRBV7-2 combines with J gene TRBJ2-7; a weak D match, TRBD2 (6 bases). The CDR3 spans 17 residues. In germline, CDR1 is SGHTA, CDR2 FQGNSA. V was clipped by 3 bases and J by 3 bases, with 21 bases between them. CDR3 nucleotides: TGTGCCAGCAGCTTCGTAGTCTCCGGGACTGGGAACTACGAGCAGTACTTC. This encodes CASSFVVSGTGNYEQYF.

This chain uses TRBV5-1 with TRBJ2-6, with D tentatively TRBD1 (7 bases). The CDR3 spans 15 residues. Germline V gene sequence: CDR1 SGHRS, CDR2 YFSETQ. V lost 4 bases and J 9 bases, leaving 17 bases between the germline ends. The CDR3 sequence: CASSVLRGVGNVLTF. DNA of the CDR3: TGCGCCAGCAGCGTCCTCAGGGGGGTCGGCAACGTCCTGACTTTC.

This clonotype was counted between two and nine times. The gene calls are TRBV6-1 and TRBJ2-5; TRBD1 is a possible D gene (6 bases). Germline V gene sequence: CDR1 MNHNS, CDR2 SASEGT. The CDR3 consists of 18 residues. Between the trimmed V and J ends, which lost 7 bases and 1 base, there was a span of 25 bases. The CDR3 is CASTDRLKRQAGQETQYF. CDR3 sequence (DNA): TGTGCCAGCACCGACCGTTTAAAGCGACAGGCCGGCCAAGAGACCCAGTACTTC.

For this clonotype: A junction boundary mismatches the germline segment, possibly from a read error. The chain has TRBV7-7 and TRBJ2-7; 10 positions match TRBD1. Germline V gene lookup returns CDR1 SSHAT and CDR2 FNYEAQ (reference sequence). CDR3 size: 16 residues. The CDR3 DNA reads TGTGCTAGCAGCTTAGAGGGTGGGACAGGGGTCTACGAGCAGTACTTC. It codes for CASSLEGGTGVYEQYF.

The chain uses TRBV3-1 and TRBJ1-1; perhaps TRBD1 as D (5 bases). The ends were cut back, 0 bases at V and 1 base at J, with 15 bases in the middle. Germline V gene data show CDR1 as LGHDT and CDR2 as YNNKEL (reference sequence). The CDR3 has 17 residues. The CDR3 reads CASSQDLGGVRNTEAFF. The CDR3 coding sequence is TGTGCCAGCAGCCAAGATTTGGGAGGGGTACGGAACACTGAAGCTTTCTTT.

The genes are TRBV4-1 and TRBJ1-2; 7 bases line up with TRBD1. J was trimmed by 6 bases and V by 2 bases; bases with no gene match: 9. This CDR3 spans 15 amino acids. Germline assignment: CDR1 MGHRA and CDR2 YSYEKL. The CDR3 region has the DNA TGCGCCAGCAGCCAATCACGTACAGGGGCTGATGGCTACACCTTC. Protein product: CASSQSRTGADGYTF.

This clonotype was counted only a few times. This chain connects TRBV7-2 to TRBJ2-1; tentative D call: TRBD1 (5 bases). There are 12 residues in the CDR3. V was pared by 1 base and J by 14 bases, with 12 bases between. Germline V CDR1 and CDR2: SGHTA, FQGNSA. For the CDR3, the DNA is TGTGCCAGCAGCTTAGATAGGGGAAGGGAGTTCTTC. Its translation: CASSLDRGREFF.

The table lists this clonotype with many counts. CDR3 DNA sequence: TGTGCCAGCAGCTTAGGGGGGCTCACAGATACGCAGTATTTT. Protein sequence: CASSLGGLTDTQYF. The rearrangement joins TRBV28 to TRBJ2-3, with D tentatively TRBD1 or TRBD2 (6 bases each). The germline V gene encodes CDR1 MDHEN and CDR2 SYDVKM. The CDR3 is 14 amino acids. V lost 6 bases and J 2 bases, leaving 12 bases between the germline ends. The full variable domain, rest sourced from reference TRBV28 and TRBJ2-3, is DVKVTQSSRYLVKRTGEKVFLECVQDMDHENMFWYRQDPGLGLRLIYFSYDVKMKEKGDIPEGYSVSREKKERFSLILESASTNQTSMYLCASSLGGLTDTQYFGPGTRLTVL.

The chain has TRBV18 and TRBJ2-6; D gene unclear. The V end lost 1 base, the J end lost 0 bases, and 13 bases lay between the germline ends. This CDR3 contains 18 residues. Germline CDR1 and CDR2: KGHSH and LQKENI. The CDR3: CASSPLQSVGSGANVLTF. The CDR3 nucleotides are TGTGCCAGCTCACCACTTCAGTCGGTCGGCTCTGGGGCCAACGTCCTGACTTTC.

The chain combines TRBV12-3 or TRBV12-4 with TRBJ2-1; the D is unclear. This CDR3 is 14 amino acids long. V dropped 5 bases and J dropped 6 bases, with 14 bases sitting between them. CDR3 nucleotides: TGTGCCAGCAGTATACGCGGTAGTGCCAATGAGCAGTTCTTC. Translating it yields CASSIRGSANEQFF.

This clonotype was observed a handful of times. The chain recombines TRBV28 with TRBJ1-5; TRBD1 matches 7 bases. This CDR3 has 14 amino acids. Germline-derived CDR1 and CDR2 are MDHEN and SYDVKM. V lost 5 bases, J lost 15 bases, and 16 bases stayed unmatched. The chain's CDR3 is CASSVSLMTGSRHF. The CDR3 nucleotides read TGTGCCAGCAGTGTATCCCTTATGACAGGGTCAAGGCATTTT.

The V gene is TRBV9, the J gene TRBJ1-2; 9 bases agree with TRBD1. Trimming at V came to 4 bases and at J to 0 bases, leaving 10 bases not matched to a gene. This CDR3 is built from 17 residues. Per germline, CDR1 SGDLS and CDR2 YYNGEE. The CDR3 DNA sequence: TGTGCCAGCAGCCCCCGGACAGGGGAGGCCACTAACTATGGCTACACCTTC. Protein: CASSPRTGEATNYGYTF. Using reference TRBV9 and TRBJ1-2 for the parts outside the CDR3, the full variable domain is DSGVTQTPKHLITATGQRVTLRCSPRSGDLSVYWYQQSLDQGLQFLIQYYNGEERAKGNILERFSAQQFPDLHSELNLSSLELGDSALYFCASSPRTGEATNYGYTFGSGTRLTVV.

The J gene is TRBJ2-4, the V gene TRBV18; 10 bases are a match to TRBD2. The J call may be faulty, since TRBJ2-5 better matches the DNA end. The length of the CDR3 is 16 residues. Looked up from germline, CDR1 is KGHSH and CDR2 is LQKENI. CDR3 region: CASSQGPGLAQETQYF. The CDR3 DNA follows: TGTGCCAGCTCACAGGGACCGGGACTAGCGCAAGAGACCCAGTACTTC.

The chain links TRBV11-2 to TRBJ2-4; TRBD1 matches at 8 bases. V gave up 1 base and J gave up 3 bases; unmatched junction bases: 5. The CDR3 has 16 amino acids. Per germline, CDR1 SGHAT and CDR2 FQNNGV. The CDR3 DNA reads as TGTGCCAGCAGCTTAGTTGCAGGGGGCGGCAAAAACATTCAGTACTTC. Encoded protein: CASSLVAGGGKNIQYF. Variable domain in full (rest from reference TRBV11-2 and TRBJ2-4): EAGVAQSPRYKIIEKRQSVAFWCNPISGHATLYWYQQILGQGPKLLIQFQNNGVVDDSQLPKDRFSAERLKGVDSTLKIQPAKLEDSAVYLCASSLVAGGGKNIQYFGAGTRLSVL.

The genes are TRBV29-1 and TRBJ1-4; unclear D gene. Per the germline V gene, CDR1 is SQVTM and CDR2 is ANQGSEA. CDR3 size: 13 residues. V lost 4 bases to trimming and J lost 4 bases, with 10 bases between them. This CDR3 reads CSVVVGVNEKLFF. For the CDR3, the DNA is TGCAGCGTTGTTGTGGGCGTTAATGAAAAACTGTTTTTT.

J is TRBJ2-4 and V is TRBV7-9, with 11 bases identical to TRBD1. The better agreement between TRBJ2-7 and the DNA end casts doubt on the J call. Germline assignment: CDR1 SEHNR and CDR2 FQNEAQ (reference sequence). This CDR3 has 15 amino acids. CDR3 DNA: TGTGCCAGCAGGATGGGGACAGGGGGGACCTACGAGCAGTACTTC. Protein product: CASRMGTGGTYEQYF.

This chain connects TRBV4-3 to TRBJ1-1; TRBD1 aligns across 11 bases. V shed 0 bases, J shed 9 bases, and the junction held 6 bases outside the gene matches. The CDR3 is 15 residues long. Per germline, CDR1 LGHNA and CDR2 YSLEER. The CDR3 reads CASSQDRGQGDQAFF. CDR3 bases: TGCGCCAGCAGCCAAGATCGGGGACAGGGGGACCAAGCTTTCTTT.

The gene calls are TRBV9 and TRBJ2-5; D remains unclear. V gave up 4 bases and J gave up 3 bases, with 10 bases separating them. There are 13 residues in the CDR3. Germline V gene sequence: CDR1 SGDLS, CDR2 YYNGEE. This chain's CDR3 is CASSPPSEETQYF. The CDR3, as DNA: TGTGCCAGCAGCCCTCCAAGTGAAGAGACCCAGTACTTC.

This clonotype has only a few counts. J is TRBJ2-7 and V is TRBV29-1, with 8 bases identical to TRBD2. Germline assignment: CDR1 SQVTM and CDR2 ANQGSEA. J gave up 3 bases and V 7 bases, and 11 bases lay outside the gene matches. The CDR3 has 14 residues. The CDR3 DNA is TGCAGCGACCCTAGGCTAGCGGGCGACTACGAGCAGTACTTC. As protein: CSDPRLAGDYEQYF.

This chain connects TRBV19 to TRBJ1-2; possible D gene TRBD1, 5 bases. The germline V gene encodes CDR1 LNHDA and CDR2 SQIVND (reference sequence). V was pared by 3 bases and J by 4 bases, with 9 bases between. This CDR3 has 13 amino acids. CDR3 nucleotides: TGTGCCAGTAGTATCCGTCAGGGCTATGGCTACACCTTC. Translation gives CASSIRQGYGYTF.

V is TRBV5-4 and J is TRBJ1-2, with no clear D. Germline loops: CDR1 SGHNT, CDR2 YYREEE (reference sequence). This CDR3 has 14 amino acids. Trimming removed 4 bases from V and 3 bases from J, with 13 bases in between. CDR3 sequence reads: CASSRQPTYYGYTF. Here the CDR3 DNA reads TGTGCCAGCAGCCGGCAACCGACGTACTATGGCTACACCTTC.